These 19 T cell receptor beta chains share one sample of origin, sequenced in a study of T cells in Graves' hyperthyroidism and ophthalmopathy. The TCR beta CDR3 regions underwent amplification using RNA transcripts as the source. The HTBI set primed first-round TCR CDR3 RT-PCR. TCRdb redid the calling of the multiplex PCR reads with MiXCR, one entry per CDR3 protein. Of roughly 800,000 distinct CDR3 sequences in the sample, roughly 40% are singletons; the top ten hold 8% to 9%. Sequencing input: blood. Receptors were obtained from a man in his late teens or twenties with Graves' hyperthyroidism.

This sequence joins TRBV14 and TRBJ1-2, with TRBD1 matching 7 bases. Germline-derived CDR1 and CDR2 are SGHDN and FVKESK. This CDR3 is 15 amino acids long. Germline trimming cut 5 bases from V and 3 bases from J; bases unmatched to any gene: 9. DNA for the CDR3: TGTGCCAGCAGCGGAGCACAGGGGATCGACTATGGCTACACCTTC. Translation gives CASSGAQGIDYGYTF.

The chain employs TRBV10-3 and TRBJ2-2, with 8 bases fitting TRBD1. The V gene's germline CDR1 is ENHRY and CDR2 SYGVKD. This CDR3 has 16 amino acids. J was trimmed by 2 bases and V by 3 bases; bases with no gene match: 5. CDR3 amino acids: CAISEGQGKNTGELFF. DNA for the CDR3: TGTGCCATCAGTGAAGGACAGGGCAAAAACACCGGGGAGCTGTTTTTT.

CDR3 in amino acids: CASSPDGRETEAFF. CDR3 nucleotide sequence: TGTGCCAGCAGTCCCGACGGGAGGGAAACTGAAGCTTTCTTT. The chain employs TRBV12-3 or TRBV12-4 and TRBJ1-1, with D uncertain. Trimming took off 5 bases at V and 5 bases at J, with 15 bases between the two ends. This CDR3 comprises 14 residues.

The chain uses TRBV10-3 and TRBJ2-5, with D possibly matching TRBD1 (6 bases). Germline V CDR1 and CDR2: ENHRY, SYGVKD. The V and J ends lost 10 bases and 4 bases respectively, with 22 bases between them. CDR3 length: 15 residues. CDR3: CASSIQGREGETQYF. CDR3 in DNA: TGTGCCAGCTCAATACAGGGAAGGGAAGGAGAGACCCAGTACTTC.

The genes are TRBV11-2 and TRBJ2-7; D is undetermined. Germline CDR1 is SGHAT and CDR2 is FQNNGV. CDR3 length equals 14 residues. Trimming took 5 bases from V and 4 from J, leaving 15 bases between them. The CDR3 coding sequence is TGTGCCAGCAGCCAAGATATTCGTGCTTACGAGCAGTACTTC. Its protein is CASSQDIRAYEQYF.

The chain employs TRBV29-1 and TRBJ1-3; TRBD1 matches 8 bases. Germline V gene data show CDR1 as SQVTM and CDR2 as ANQGSEA. This CDR3 has 12 residues. The junction had 5 bases not matched to a gene; V was cut back by 6 bases and J by 7 bases. CDR3: CSVYRTGNTIYF. The CDR3 DNA reads TGCAGCGTCTACAGGACAGGGAACACCATATATTTT.

A remark on this clonotype: This sequence may be a read error, since a much larger clone differs from it by one base. The chain joins TRBV7-2 to TRBJ1-1, with 12 bases matching TRBD1. V lost 4 bases and J lost 3; bases outside the gene matches: 0. CDR1 and CDR2 (germline): SGHTA, FQGNSA. The CDR3 is 14 amino acids. The CDR3 nucleotides read TGTGCCAGCAGCTGGGACAGGGGGCACACTGAAGCTTTCTTT. Amino acids: CASSWDRGHTEAFF. Complete variable domain (other parts from reference TRBV7-2 and TRBJ1-1): GAGVSQSPSNKVTEKGKDVELRCDPISGHTALYWYRQSLGQGLEFLIYFQGNSAPDKSGLPSDRFSAERTGGSVSTLTIQRTQQEDSAVYLCASSWDRGHTEAFFGQGTRLTVV.

This clonotype was seen ten or more times. The J gene is TRBJ1-2, the V gene TRBV5-1; D not resolved. There are 14 residues in the CDR3. Germline-derived CDR1 and CDR2 are SGHRS and YFSETQ. The V and J ends lost 8 bases and 0 bases respectively, with 14 bases between them. In nucleotides, the CDR3 is TGCGCCAGTTATCCGACAACACCTAACTATGGCTACACCTTC. Residues: CASYPTTPNYGYTF.

This clonotype was found once. This chain links TRBV7-9 with TRBJ1-1; TRBD1 matches 7 bases. This CDR3 has 14 amino acids. With 5 bases clipped from V and 4 bases from J, the junction kept 7 bases outside the gene matches. CDR1 is SEHNR and CDR2 is FQNEAQ in the germline V gene (reference sequence). The CDR3 protein is CASSITGVGTEAFF. The DNA for the CDR3 is TGTGCCAGCAGCATAACAGGGGTTGGCACTGAAGCTTTCTTT.

This chain connects TRBV5-1 to TRBJ1-6, with TRBD1 as a possible D gene (6 bases). With 0 bases removed from V and 5 bases from J, the gap between germline ends came to 15 bases. Germline CDR1 reads SGHRS; CDR2 reads YFSETQ. There are 17 residues in the CDR3. As DNA, the CDR3 is TGCGCCAGCAGCTTGGGCCCAGGGGCAGGGCATAATTCACCCCTCCACTTT. Protein: CASSLGPGAGHNSPLHF.

The chain uses TRBV12-3 or TRBV12-4 and TRBJ1-1; D not certain. This CDR3 comprises 13 residues. V lost 6 bases and J 11 bases, leaving 19 bases between the germline ends. The CDR3: CASREAQRRRAFF. The DNA for the CDR3 is TGTGCCAGCAGAGAGGCCCAAAGAAGGAGGGCTTTCTTT.

This clonotype was detected only a few times. The genes are TRBV7-2 and TRBJ2-7; a weak D match, TRBD2 (5 bases). This CDR3 region has 12 residues. With 5 bases removed from V and 5 bases from J, the gap between germline ends came to 10 bases. In germline, CDR1 is SGHTA, CDR2 FQGNSA. DNA of the CDR3: TGTGCCAGCAGCCCCATGGGAGACGAGCAGTACTTC. Amino acid sequence: CASSPMGDEQYF. Based on the CDR3 plus reference TRBV7-2 and TRBJ2-7, the full variable domain is GAGVSQSPSNKVTEKGKDVELRCDPISGHTALYWYRQSLGQGLEFLIYFQGNSAPDKSGLPSDRFSAERTGGSVSTLTIQRTQQEDSAVYLCASSPMGDEQYFGPGTRLTVT.

This clonotype was observed many times. This rearrangement joins TRBV29-1 to TRBJ2-7; 9 bases agree with TRBD1. This CDR3 is built from 15 residues. The V gene end was trimmed by 4 bases and the J gene end by 3 bases; junction bases not matched to a gene: 10. CDR1 is SQVTM, CDR2 ANQGSEA, per germline. CDR3 loop: CSVGGQGPLNYEQYF. The DNA for the CDR3 is TGCAGCGTTGGGGGACAGGGTCCGCTGAACTACGAGCAGTACTTC.

The rearrangement joins TRBV19 to TRBJ2-7; maybe TRBD2 (5 bases). The V gene's germline CDR1 is LNHDA and CDR2 SQIVND (reference sequence). This CDR3 is 14 amino acids long. The V gene lost 1 base and the J gene lost 5 bases, with 12 bases spanning the gap. For the CDR3, the DNA is TGTGCCAGTAGTATAGGAGAGGGTCGGGACGAGCAGTACTTC. It specifies CASSIGEGRDEQYF.

This clonotype was counted between two and nine times. The chain links TRBV5-1 to TRBJ2-7; 8 nucleotides align to TRBD1. The germline V gene has CDR1 SGHRS and CDR2 YFSETQ. The CDR3 has 15 amino acids. V gave up 4 bases and J gave up 6 bases; unmatched junction bases: 12. The CDR3 region is CASSRTKTGESEQYF. CDR3 DNA sequence: TGCGCCAGCAGCCGGACCAAGACAGGGGAGAGCGAGCAGTACTTC.

This clonotype showed up just a few times. V gene TRBV6-5 combines with J gene TRBJ1-1; D gene ambiguous. The germline V and J ends were trimmed by 2 bases and 1 base, with 11 bases remaining between them. The CDR3 has 15 residues. Germline V CDR1 and CDR2: MNHEY, SVGAGI. The CDR3 loop reads CASSYRNPRNTEAFF. The CDR3 nucleotides read TGTGCCAGCAGTTACCGCAATCCACGGAACACTGAAGCTTTCTTT.

The chain uses TRBV6-1 and TRBJ2-2, with D perhaps given as TRBD1 or TRBD2 (5 bases each). V shed 7 bases and J shed 4 bases, with 13 bases lying between them. Germline V gives CDR1 MNHNS, CDR2 SASEGT. The CDR3 is made up of 14 amino acids. The CDR3 here is CASNSGTVTGELFF. CDR3 nucleotides: TGTGCCAGCAACTCCGGGACGGTCACCGGGGAGCTGTTTTTT.

Ten or more counts support this clonotype. The chain is built from TRBV7-2 and TRBJ1-2, with D possibly TRBD1 on 6 matching bases. Germline loops: CDR1 SGHTA, CDR2 FQGNSA. Trimming pared 5 bases from V and 4 bases from J, leaving 11 bases between. The length of the CDR3 is 13 residues. Here the CDR3 DNA reads TGTGCCAGCAGCCAAGACAGGATCTATGGCTACACCTTC. Translation: CASSQDRIYGYTF.

The table lists this clonotype with many counts. The chain uses TRBV10-3 and TRBJ1-2, with 7 bases fitting TRBD1. The V and J ends lost 4 bases and 6 bases, in that order; junction bases with no gene match: 2. The CDR3 runs 12 residues. Germline CDR1 reads ENHRY; CDR2 reads SYGVKD. CDR3 nucleotide sequence: TGTGCCATCAGTGGGACAGGAGATGGCTACACCTTC. Translation: CAISGTGDGYTF.